One and the same sample provided the 30 T cell receptor beta chains below, sequenced in a study of T cell responses to AZD1222 COVID-19 vaccine. Sequencing used immunoSEQ multiplex PCR; TCRdb keeps in-frame clones, though not all of them. The data hold under 130,000 clones, with 90% observed a single time. The sequenced sample was peripheral blood, obtained on day 0 of AZD1222 vaccination. The receptors were gathered from an adult in good health.

In DNA, the CDR3 is TGTGCCAGCAGTGCCCGGGGGGAACGATGGGAGCAGTACTTC. Protein sequence: CASSARGERWEQYF. This chain links TRBV27 with TRBJ2-7; 7 bases align to TRBD2. J gave up 7 bases and V 5 bases, and 11 bases lay outside the gene matches. The CDR3 runs to 14 residues. The V gene's germline CDR1 is MNHEY and CDR2 SMNVEV (reference sequence).

The chain employs TRBV5-1 and TRBJ2-4, with 7 bases lining up with TRBD1. The CDR3 consists of 14 residues. With V trimmed by 4 bases and J by 5 bases, 6 bases remained unmatched. Per germline, CDR1 SGHRS and CDR2 YFSETQ. The CDR3, as DNA: TGCGCCAGCAGCCAAGGACAGGTCCAAAACATTCAGTACTTC. As protein: CASSQGQVQNIQYF. Together with reference TRBV5-1 and TRBJ2-4, the CDR3 gives the full variable domain: KAGVTQTPRYLIKTRGQQVTLSCSPISGHRSVSWYQQTPGQGLQFLFEYFSETQRNKGNFPGRFSGRQFSNSRSEMNVSTLELGDSALYLCASSQGQVQNIQYFGAGTRLSVL.

V gene TRBV12-2 combines with J gene TRBJ1-5; the table assigns TRBD1, which was not confirmed against the DNA. TRBV12-2 is termed a pseudogene. This CDR3 contains 18 residues. The CDR3 DNA reads TGTGCAAGTCGCCCCATCTGCCCCGCCGACAGGGAGACTCAGCCCCAGCATTTT. Encoded protein: CASRPICPADRETQPQHF.

The chain carries TRBV28 and TRBJ1-3, with unresolved D. Trimming took 6 bases from V and 0 from J, leaving 6 bases between them. The CDR3 sequence is 13 residues long. Germline values: CDR1 MDHEN, CDR2 SYDVKM. This CDR3 reads CASRSYSGNTIYF. The CDR3 nucleotides are TGTGCCAGCAGGTCCTACTCTGGAAACACCATATATTTT. Full variable domain (rest looked up from reference TRBV28 and TRBJ1-3): DVKVTQSSRYLVKRTGEKVFLECVQDMDHENMFWYRQDPGLGLRLIYFSYDVKMKEKGDIPEGYSVSREKKERFSLILESASTNQTSMYLCASRSYSGNTIYFGEGSWLTVV.

The rearrangement uses TRBV29-1 and TRBJ2-3, with D possibly TRBD2 on 6 matching bases. The germline V and J ends were trimmed by 5 bases and 3 bases, with 12 bases remaining between them. Germline V CDR1 and CDR2: SQVTM, ANQGSEA. This CDR3 region has 13 residues. CDR3 protein: CSVPPGATDTQYF. CDR3 DNA: TGCAGCGTTCCCCCGGGAGCGACAGATACGCAGTATTTT.

V usage is TRBV2 and J usage is TRBJ1-6; 8 bases are a match to TRBD1. Per the germline V gene, CDR1 is SNHLY and CDR2 is FYNNEI. CDR3 size: 14 residues. Unmatched junction bases numbered 7, after V lost 2 bases and J lost 13 bases. The CDR3 is CASSELVQGDPLHF. As DNA, the CDR3 is TGTGCCAGCAGTGAACTAGTACAGGGGGACCCCCTCCACTTT.

This clone was counted a single time. The V and J genes are TRBV19 and TRBJ1-2; tentative D call: TRBD1 (5 bases). The CDR3 sequence is 12 residues long. Germline V CDR1 and CDR2: LNHDA, SQIVND (reference sequence). V was trimmed by 5 bases and J by 7 bases, leaving 11 bases between them. CDR3 bases: TGTGCCAGTAGTCCACGGACATTTGGCTACACCTTC. As protein: CASSPRTFGYTF.

This clone was picked up one time. The V and J genes are TRBV7-3 and TRBJ1-3, with D maybe TRBD1 (6 bases). The germline V gene has CDR1 SGHTA and CDR2 FQGTGA. The CDR3 is 16 residues long. V lost 5 bases and J 2 bases, leaving 16 bases between the germline ends. The DNA of the CDR3 is TGTGCCAGCAGCCTCAATCCAGGGGCCCCTGGAAACACCATATATTTT. Protein sequence: CASSLNPGAPGNTIYF.

The rearrangement joins TRBV6-6 to TRBJ2-7; TRBD1 agrees at 7 bases. CDR3 length equals 15 residues. Trimming took 2 bases from V and 4 from J; bases not matched to a gene: 8. The germline gives CDR1 MNHNY, CDR2 SVGAGI (reference sequence). CDR3 sequence reads: CASSYGKRGHYEQYF. As DNA, the CDR3 is TGTGCCAGCAGTTACGGGAAGAGGGGGCATTACGAGCAGTACTTC.

The chain employs TRBV30 and TRBJ1-3; tentatively, D is TRBD1 (6 bases). Between the trimmed V and J ends, which lost 0 bases and 6 bases, there was a span of 12 bases. The germline V gene encodes CDR1 GTSNPN and CDR2 SVGIG (reference sequence). This CDR3 contains 14 residues. The CDR3 loop reads CAWSVGGGANTIYF. The CDR3 DNA is TGTGCCTGGAGTGTCGGAGGGGGTGCAAACACCATATATTTT. The variable domain in full, completed from reference TRBV30 and TRBJ1-3, reads SQTIHQWPATLVQPVGSPLSLECTVEGTSNPNLYWYRQAAGRGLQLLFYSVGIGQISSEVPQNLSASRPQDRQFILSSKKLLLSDSGFYLCAWSVGGGANTIYFGEGSWLTVV.

The V call is TRBV7-9, the J call TRBJ2-2, with a weak D call TRBD2 (8 bases). The length of the CDR3 is 17 residues. The germline V gene encodes CDR1 SEHNR and CDR2 FQNEAQ (reference sequence). With 7 bases removed from V and 0 bases from J, the gap between germline ends came to 18 bases. The CDR3 protein is CASTPREGQPNTGELFF. CDR3 coding DNA: TGTGCCAGCACCCCACGGGAGGGACAGCCGAACACCGGGGAGCTGTTTTTT.

This clone was detected only once. V is TRBV4-1 and J is TRBJ2-6, with 7 bases identical to TRBD1. The CDR3 length is 19 residues. CDR1 MGHRA and CDR2 YSYEKL come from the germline V gene. With 1 base clipped from V and 4 bases from J, the junction kept 13 bases outside the gene matches. The CDR3 reads CASSQVLALQGPGANVLTF. CDR3 bases: TGCGCCAGCAGCCAAGTCCTGGCCTTACAGGGGCCCGGGGCCAACGTCCTGACTTTC.

The CDR3 loop is CASSTLPGAFTGELFF. The CDR3 DNA reads TGTGCCAGCAGCACCCTGCCAGGGGCGTTCACCGGGGAGCTGTTTTTT. V and J are TRBV9 and TRBJ2-2; a weak D match, TRBD1 (6 bases). This CDR3 has 16 residues. CDR1 is SGDLS and CDR2 is YYNGEE in the germline V gene. V was shortened by 4 bases and J by 4 bases, with 17 bases between the two germline ends.

The chain uses TRBV24-1 and TRBJ2-7; no firm D call. The CDR3 runs 14 residues. The V gene lost 9 bases and the J gene lost 2 bases, with 16 bases spanning the gap. CDR1 and CDR2 from the germline V gene are KGHDR and SFDVKD. The CDR3 nucleotides read TGTGCCACCGTTCCTCAGGTTCGGGCCTACGAGCAGTACTTC. Protein sequence: CATVPQVRAYEQYF.

The chain uses TRBV4-1 and TRBJ2-5; 8 nucleotides match TRBD2. After removal of 4 bases from V and 4 bases from J, the junction contained 2 bases not matched to a gene. Germline V lookup: CDR1 MGHRA, CDR2 YSYEKL. The CDR3 sequence is 13 residues long. The CDR3 bases are TGCGCCAGCAGCCGGCTAGCGGGAGAGACCCAGTACTTC. Amino acids: CASSRLAGETQYF.

In DNA form, the CDR3 reads TGTGCCAGCAGTAGGGTAATAGCGAGTGGCACCGGGGAGCTGTTTTTT. This encodes CASSRVIASGTGELFF. V usage is TRBV28 and J usage is TRBJ2-2; a weak D match, TRBD2 (5 bases). This CDR3 has 16 amino acids. In germline, CDR1 is MDHEN, CDR2 SYDVKM. The germline V and J ends were trimmed by 5 bases and 4 bases, with 17 bases remaining between them.

The chain combines TRBV9 with TRBJ1-3; D is uncertain. Trimming left V 4 bases short and J 5 bases short, with 7 bases between. The germline V gene encodes CDR1 SGDLS and CDR2 YYNGEE. There are 12 residues in the CDR3. CDR3 loop: CASSPLRNTIYF. CDR3 coding DNA: TGTGCCAGCAGCCCCCTCCGAAACACCATATATTTT.

The chain employs TRBV7-8 and TRBJ2-3, with D maybe TRBD1 (6 bases). This CDR3 region has 14 residues. The germline gives CDR1 SGHVS, CDR2 FQNEAQ. V lost 5 bases to trimming and J lost 2 bases, with 11 bases between them. The CDR3 loop is CASSPGAATDTQYF. CDR3 nucleotides: TGTGCCAGCAGCCCAGGGGCGGCCACAGATACGCAGTATTTT.

The J gene is TRBJ1-2, the V gene TRBV7-9, with 9 bases lining up with TRBD1. The CDR3 totals 16 residues. The germline gives CDR1 SEHNR, CDR2 FQNEAQ (reference sequence). Trimming at V came to 1 base and at J to 4 bases, leaving 7 bases not matched to a gene. The CDR3 loop is CASSLGTGERVYGYTF. In DNA form, the CDR3 reads TGTGCCAGCAGCTTAGGGACAGGGGAAAGAGTCTATGGCTACACCTTC.

The genes are TRBV7-9 and TRBJ2-2, with D unresolved. CDR3 length equals 14 residues. V lost 3 bases, J lost 6 bases, and 11 bases lay in between. Germline V gene lookup returns CDR1 SEHNR and CDR2 FQNEAQ (reference sequence). The CDR3 loop is CASSFSNFAGELFF. The CDR3 DNA reads as TGTGCCAGCAGCTTTTCGAATTTCGCCGGGGAGCTGTTTTTT.

The chain carries TRBV7-9 and TRBJ2-7; no reliable D call. CDR3 size: 12 residues. Trimming removed 2 bases at V and 1 base at J, with 3 bases between. CDR1 is SEHNR, CDR2 FQNEAQ, per germline (reference sequence). CDR3 nucleotides: TGTGCCAGCAGCTTACATTCCTACGAGCAGTACTTC. Encoded protein: CASSLHSYEQYF.

The CDR3 region has the DNA TGCAGCGGACAGGGGTCGGGGACTGAAGCTTTCTTT. Its translation: CSGQGSGTEAFF. The genes are TRBV29-1 and TRBJ1-1; 8 bases are shared with TRBD1. CDR3 length equals 12 residues. Per germline, CDR1 SQVTM and CDR2 ANQGSEA. V shed 7 bases, J shed 5 bases, and the junction held 6 bases outside the gene matches.

The CDR3 here is CASSQEGSGAYEQYF. As DNA, the CDR3 is TGCGCCAGCAGCCAAGAAGGTAGCGGGGCCTACGAGCAGTACTTC. V and J are TRBV4-1 and TRBJ2-7; 8 bases line up with TRBD2. V trimming: 0 bases; J trimming: 2 bases; junction bases outside the gene matches: 3. Looked up from germline, CDR1 is MGHRA and CDR2 is YSYEKL. The CDR3 consists of 15 residues.

J is TRBJ1-5 and V is TRBV6-1; D ambiguous. The CDR3 has 13 residues. CDR1 and CDR2 from the germline V gene are MNHNS and SASEGT. V lost 3 bases and J 7 bases, leaving 10 bases between the germline ends. This CDR3 is CASSDFRGQPQHF. DNA for the CDR3: TGTGCCAGCAGTGATTTCCGTGGCCAGCCCCAGCATTTT.

This clone appeared a few times. The genes are TRBV10-2 and TRBJ1-2; D is perhaps TRBD1 (5 bases). CDR1 is WSHSY, CDR2 SAAADI, per germline. This CDR3 is built from 12 residues. V was shortened by 6 bases and J by 4 bases, with 9 bases between the two germline ends. The DNA for the CDR3 is TGCGCCAGCAGCCCCGACAGCTATGGCTACACCTTC. The encoded protein is CASSPDSYGYTF.

The V call is TRBV25-1, the J call TRBJ1-6; 7 bases match TRBD1. The germline V gene encodes CDR1 MGHDK and CDR2 SYGVNS. The CDR3 sequence is 12 residues long. V lost 6 bases to trimming and J lost 7 bases; unmatched junction nucleotides: 0. CDR3 sequence: CASRQGNSPLHF. In nucleotides, the CDR3 is TGTGCCAGCAGACAGGGGAATTCACCCCTCCACTTT.

CDR3 sequence: CASSLAGSNQPQHF. The CDR3 DNA follows: TGTGCCAGCAGCTTAGCTGGCAGTAATCAGCCCCAGCATTTT. The V and J genes are TRBV7-9 and TRBJ1-5; D gene ambiguous. V lost 0 bases to trimming and J lost 4 bases, with 7 bases between them. This CDR3 contains 14 residues. Germline CDR1 SEHNR, CDR2 FQNEAQ (reference sequence).

This chain uses TRBV11-1 with TRBJ1-1, with TRBD1 as a possible D gene (6 bases). Trimming shortened V by 0 bases and J by 4 bases, and 12 bases separated the two germline ends. CDR3 size: 15 residues. CDR1 and CDR2 from the germline V gene are SGHAT and FQDESV (reference sequence). CDR3 nucleotides: TGTGCCAGCAGCTTAGCATCGGGGGCGAGCACTGAAGCTTTCTTT. This codes for CASSLASGASTEAFF.

This clone has only one observation. V usage is TRBV9 and J usage is TRBJ2-3; D may correspond to TRBD1 or TRBD2 (5 bases each). Germline V gene lookup returns CDR1 SGDLS and CDR2 YYNGEE. The CDR3 loop spans 14 amino acids. V lost 3 bases and J lost 2, with 10 bases in between. DNA of the CDR3: TGTGCCAGCAGCGGACGAGGGACCACAGATACGCAGTATTTT. This codes for CASSGRGTTDTQYF.

V is TRBV28 and J is TRBJ2-3; 8 bases map to TRBD2. J lost 4 bases, V lost 4 bases, and 7 bases had no gene match. Germline loops: CDR1 MDHEN, CDR2 SYDVKM. CDR3 length: 15 residues. The CDR3 reads CASSSPGGVPDTQYF. CDR3 DNA: TGTGCCAGCAGTTCGCCGGGGGGGGTCCCAGATACGCAGTATTTT.